The 16 T cell receptor beta chains below were found in one sample sequenced in a study of T cells in Graves' hyperthyroidism and ophthalmopathy. Amplification of TCR beta CDR3 regions was performed using RNA transcripts as template. An initial round of RT-PCR targeting the TCR CDR3 relied on the HTBI primer set. From the multiplex PCR reads, TCRdb called clonotypes with MiXCR, one entry per CDR3 protein. The sample consists of 620,000 or so distinct CDR3 sequences, more than 12% of them appearing once. Material: blood. Every receptor here comes from a woman aged 45-65 years with Graves' ophthalmopathy.

This clonotype was seen at least ten times. V gene TRBV7-2 combines with J gene TRBJ2-7, with D possibly matching TRBD1 (6 bases). V was trimmed by 5 bases and J by 4 bases, leaving 15 bases between them. The V gene's germline CDR1 is SGHTA and CDR2 FQGNSA. The CDR3 has 14 residues. In nucleotides, the CDR3 is TGTGCCAGCAGCCAGGGGTGGCACCAGTACGAGCAGTACTTC. Amino acid sequence: CASSQGWHQYEQYF.

The gene calls are TRBV29-1 and TRBJ2-3, with 7 nucleotides matching TRBD1. The V and J ends lost 2 bases and 2 bases, in that order; junction bases with no gene match: 4. Germline values: CDR1 SQVTM, CDR2 ANQGSEA. The CDR3 covers 14 residues. CDR3 bases: TGCAGCGTTGAATCCGGGACAGTCACAGATACGCAGTATTTT. Translation gives CSVESGTVTDTQYF.

This clonotype was found many times. The V call is TRBV20-1, the J call TRBJ1-6; the D gene is possibly TRBD1 (6 bases). The V and J ends lost 6 bases and 6 bases respectively, with 12 bases between them. CDR1 is DFQATT, CDR2 SNEGSKA, per germline (reference sequence). The CDR3 is made up of 13 amino acids. Here the CDR3 reads CSALRGLNSPLHF. The DNA of the CDR3 is TGCAGTGCCCTCCGGGGGCTTAATTCACCCCTCCACTTT.

In this sample, this clonotype turned up many times. The DNA for the CDR3 is TGTGCCAGCAGTCCGACCGGGCACGAGCAGTACTTC. Its translation: CASSPTGHEQYF. The J gene is TRBJ2-7, the V gene TRBV12-3 or TRBV12-4; no firm D call. The CDR3 runs to 12 residues. V lost 5 bases to trimming and J lost 5 bases, with 10 bases between them.

About this clonotype: Mismatch with germline at one junction end may stem from a read error. The chain has TRBV15 and TRBJ1-4, with no clear D. Germline loops: CDR1 LNHNV, CDR2 YYDKDF (reference sequence). The CDR3 runs 13 residues. The CDR3 is CATTPGNDEKLFF. DNA for the CDR3: TGTGCAACCACCCCTGGGAACGATGAAAAACTGTTTTTT.

This rearrangement joins TRBV6-1 to TRBJ1-5; TRBD1 is a possible D gene (5 bases). Germline V lookup: CDR1 MNHNS, CDR2 SASEGT. V was clipped by 6 bases and J by 3 bases, with 15 bases between them. The CDR3 extends over 15 amino acids. This CDR3 is CASSLGSTDNQPQHF. The CDR3 region has the DNA TGTGCCAGCAGCCTCGGGTCGACAGACAATCAGCCCCAGCATTTT.

V and J are TRBV6-2 or TRBV6-3 and TRBJ1-4; D ambiguous. Germline CDR1 reads MNHEY; CDR2 reads SVGEGT. The CDR3 has 17 residues. Trimming pared 0 bases from V and 0 bases from J, leaving 11 bases between. DNA for the CDR3: TGTGCCAGCAGTTACTCAACGCCGGGAGCAACTAATGAAAAACTGTTTTTT. Amino acids: CASSYSTPGATNEKLFF.

There are a few counts of this clonotype. The V gene is TRBV19, the J gene TRBJ1-1; 7 bases line up with TRBD1. CDR1 is LNHDA, CDR2 SQIVND, per germline (reference sequence). V trimming: 9 bases; J trimming: 1 base; junction bases outside the gene matches: 8. The CDR3 is made up of 14 amino acids. CDR3 region: CASRTGQQNTEAFF. Here the CDR3 DNA reads TGTGCCAGCAGAACGGGACAGCAGAACACTGAAGCTTTCTTT.

The chain combines TRBV5-1 with TRBJ1-1; D remains ambiguous. The germline gives CDR1 SGHRS, CDR2 YFSETQ. V lost 2 bases, J lost 5 bases, and 13 bases lay in between. This CDR3 is 14 amino acids long. The CDR3 DNA follows: TGCGCCAGCAGCTTATCCCTGGCGGGGACTGAAGCTTTCTTT. This encodes CASSLSLAGTEAFF.

This clonotype showed up just a few times. The CDR3 DNA sequence: TGTGCCAGCAGCACACTCCCGGGACTCCGTACAGATACGCAGTATTTT. Its protein product is CASSTLPGLRTDTQYF. V and J are TRBV5-6 and TRBJ2-3; weak D call: TRBD2 (6 bases). Germline CDR1 and CDR2: SGHDT and YYEEEE. The CDR3 extends over 16 amino acids. Trimming pared 4 bases from V and 3 bases from J, leaving 18 bases between.

The rearrangement uses TRBV14 and TRBJ1-3; 7 bases align to TRBD1. V shed 1 base and J 3 bases; nucleotides not matched to a gene: 3. The CDR3 runs 15 residues. Germline V gene data show CDR1 as SGHDN and CDR2 as FVKESK. In DNA, the CDR3 is TGTGCCAGCAGCCAAGCCGGGACAGTTGGAAACACCATATATTTT. Translated: CASSQAGTVGNTIYF. Full variable domain (outside the CDR3, taken from reference TRBV14 and TRBJ1-3): EAGVTQFPSHSVIEKGQTVTLRCDPISGHDNLYWYRRVMGKEIKFLLHFVKESKQDESGMPNNRFLAERTGGTYSTLKVQPAELEDSGVYFCASSQAGTVGNTIYFGEGSWLTVV.

This clonotype was observed at least ten times. This sequence joins TRBV15 and TRBJ2-1; D is perhaps TRBD1 (5 bases). There are 17 residues in the CDR3. From germline, CDR1 is LNHNV and CDR2 YYDKDF (reference sequence). V was shortened by 0 bases and J by 4 bases, with 16 bases between the two germline ends. The CDR3 loop is CATSREYSGIGYNEQFF. CDR3 DNA: TGTGCCACCAGCAGAGAGTACTCAGGGATCGGTTACAATGAGCAGTTCTTC.

The CDR3 DNA is TGTGCCAGCAGCCCCGCCAGAGCGGGAGGACCCAATGAGCAGTTCTTC. Translation gives CASSPARAGGPNEQFF. The chain combines TRBV5-4 with TRBJ2-1; 9 bases are shared with TRBD2. This CDR3 region has 16 residues. J lost 6 bases, V lost 4 bases, and 11 bases had no gene match. CDR1 is SGHNT, CDR2 YYREEE, per germline (reference sequence).

Many counts were recorded for this clonotype. The chain has TRBV7-8 and TRBJ1-5; 7 bases agree with TRBD1. The germline V gene encodes CDR1 SGHVS and CDR2 FQNEAQ. The CDR3 covers 15 residues. The V and J ends lost 3 bases and 4 bases, in that order; junction bases with no gene match: 6. The CDR3 region has the DNA TGTGCCAGCAGCTTCCAGGACAGGAGGAATCAGCCCCAGCATTTT. It encodes CASSFQDRRNQPQHF.

In this sample, this clonotype turned up many times. The chain links TRBV28 to TRBJ2-2; D is unresolved. In germline, CDR1 is MDHEN, CDR2 SYDVKM. The CDR3 is made up of 14 amino acids. Trimming cost V 7 bases and J 1 base, with 10 bases left between them. CDR3 residues: CASTLGLNTGELFF. CDR3 bases: TGTGCCAGCACCTTGGGTTTGAACACCGGGGAGCTGTTTTTT. The full variable domain, with the rest looked up from reference TRBV28 and TRBJ2-2, is DVKVTQSSRYLVKRTGEKVFLECVQDMDHENMFWYRQDPGLGLRLIYFSYDVKMKEKGDIPEGYSVSREKKERFSLILESASTNQTSMYLCASTLGLNTGELFFGEGSRLTVL.

This chain uses TRBV7-3 with TRBJ2-1, with 7 bases fitting TRBD2. The ends lost 5 bases at V and 8 bases at J; junction bases unmatched: 12. The CDR3 has 15 residues. The germline gives CDR1 SGHTA, CDR2 FQGTGA. The CDR3 coding sequence is TGTGCCAGCAGCGCGGGACGGACTAGTCTTCATGAGCAGTTCTTC. It translates to CASSAGRTSLHEQFF.